Detailed here is one T cell receptor (beta chain). What it recognizes is unknown. A read error is possible here, since a much larger clone lies one base away. These data originate in a study of liver allograft versus peripheral blood T cells. Study-level background: Repertoires from peripheral blood of liver transplant recipients were compared with those inside their transplanted livers. Study results and limitations: Liver allograft T cell receptor repertoires were reported to differ from peripheral blood repertoires.

TCRdb fed the reads into MiXCR, producing one record per CDR3 protein. Among several thousand distinct CDR3 sequences listed, about 15% were seen once. Germline loops: CDR1 SGDLS, CDR2 YYNGEE. CDR3 length: 15 amino acids. The receptor was derived from a human patient who had a liver transplant. T cells may partly derive from the graft donor. The J gene is TRBJ2-1, the V gene TRBV9; D unclear. The CDR3 reads CDSSVGVGAISQQFF. DNA for the CDR3: TGTGACAGCAGCGTAGGAGTGGGTGCTATCTCCCAGCAGTTCTTC.